The T cell receptor beta chain described here comes from a study of CD8+ T cells in alopecia areata. The wider study: Percent affected scalp area, the SALT score, rated treated patients' severity.

Regarding the study as a whole: Although TCR sharing was seen in mice, sharing across patients was less clear, possibly for HLA-related reasons.

The germline V gene has CDR1 MNHEY and CDR2 SVGAGI. This CDR3 is built from 11 residues. Sequencing used cDNA as its template, made by extracting RNA and reverse transcribing it. This table comes from immunoSEQ multiplex PCR, and its TCRdb copy is limited to in-frame clones, with some not included. This sample has about 260,000 clones, with about 60% found just once. Treatment specified: oral pan-JAK inhibitor, 5-10 mg twice daily. CD4+ and CD8+ T cells were sorted from PBMCs stained for CD3, CD4 and CD8. With regard to this clone: Its specificity is unknown. The junction shows a germline mismatch at one end, possibly a read error.

This sequence joins TRBV6-5 and TRBJ2-7, with a possible D match to TRBD1 (6 bases). This sequence originates from a human donor with alopecia areata. Here the sequenced sample was CD4+ T cells sorted from blood, taken around week 54, from a patient treated with tofacitinib. The CDR3 sequence is CASSQGSRGWF. In nucleotides, the CDR3 is TGTGCCAGCAGCCAGGGAAGCAGGGGATGGTTC.